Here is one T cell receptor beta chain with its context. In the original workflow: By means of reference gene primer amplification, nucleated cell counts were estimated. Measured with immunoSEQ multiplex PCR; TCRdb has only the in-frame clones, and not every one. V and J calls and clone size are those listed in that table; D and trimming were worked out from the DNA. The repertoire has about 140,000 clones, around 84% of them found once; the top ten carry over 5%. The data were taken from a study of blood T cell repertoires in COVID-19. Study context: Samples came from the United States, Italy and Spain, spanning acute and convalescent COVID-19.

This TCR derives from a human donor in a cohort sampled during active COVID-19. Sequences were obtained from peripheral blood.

CDR3 DNA sequence: TGCGCCAGCAGCTTGGCTGGGAGTACTAATGAAAAACTGTTTTTT. It specifies CASSLAGSTNEKLFF. This sequence joins TRBV5-1 and TRBJ1-4, with D unclear. Trimming took off 0 bases at V and 2 bases at J, with 8 bases between the two ends. CDR1 and CDR2 from the germline V gene are SGHRS and YFSETQ. The length of the CDR3 is 15 residues.